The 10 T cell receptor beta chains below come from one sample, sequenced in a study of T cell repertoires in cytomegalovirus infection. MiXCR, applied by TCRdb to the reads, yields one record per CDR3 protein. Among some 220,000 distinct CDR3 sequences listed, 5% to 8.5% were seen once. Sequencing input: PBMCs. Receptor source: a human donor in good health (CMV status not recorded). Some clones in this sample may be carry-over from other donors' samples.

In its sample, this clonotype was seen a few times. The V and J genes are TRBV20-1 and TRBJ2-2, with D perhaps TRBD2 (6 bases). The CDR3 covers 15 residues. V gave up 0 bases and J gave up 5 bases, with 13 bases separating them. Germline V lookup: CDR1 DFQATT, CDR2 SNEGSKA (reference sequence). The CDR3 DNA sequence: TGCAGTGCTAGAGAGGGCGGGGAAGGAACCGGGGAGCTGTTTTTT. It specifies CSAREGGEGTGELFF.

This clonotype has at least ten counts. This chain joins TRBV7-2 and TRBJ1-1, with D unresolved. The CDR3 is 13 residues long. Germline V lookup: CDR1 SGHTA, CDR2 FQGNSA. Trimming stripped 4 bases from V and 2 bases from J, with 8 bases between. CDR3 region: CASSSSLNTEAFF. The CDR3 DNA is TGTGCCAGCAGCTCATCTCTTAACACTGAAGCTTTCTTT.

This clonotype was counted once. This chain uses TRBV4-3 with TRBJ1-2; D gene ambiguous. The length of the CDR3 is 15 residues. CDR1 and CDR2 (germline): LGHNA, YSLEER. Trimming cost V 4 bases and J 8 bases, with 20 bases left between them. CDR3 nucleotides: TGCGCCAGCAGCCCTTCTCGTGGTACGGTCCGGGGCTACACCTTC. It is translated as CASSPSRGTVRGYTF.

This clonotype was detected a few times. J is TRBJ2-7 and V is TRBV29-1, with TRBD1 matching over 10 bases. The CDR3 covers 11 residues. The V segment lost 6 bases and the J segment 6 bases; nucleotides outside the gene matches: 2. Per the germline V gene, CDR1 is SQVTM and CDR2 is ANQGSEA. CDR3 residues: CSVGTGAEQYF. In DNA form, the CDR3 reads TGCAGCGTAGGGACAGGGGCCGAGCAGTACTTC.

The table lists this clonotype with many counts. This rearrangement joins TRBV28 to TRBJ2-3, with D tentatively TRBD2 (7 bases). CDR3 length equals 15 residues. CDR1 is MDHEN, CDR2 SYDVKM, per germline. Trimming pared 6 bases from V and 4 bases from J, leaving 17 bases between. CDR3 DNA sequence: TGTGCCAGCAGGGGGGGGGCTAAGGCCCCAGATACGCAGTATTTT. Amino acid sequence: CASRGGAKAPDTQYF.

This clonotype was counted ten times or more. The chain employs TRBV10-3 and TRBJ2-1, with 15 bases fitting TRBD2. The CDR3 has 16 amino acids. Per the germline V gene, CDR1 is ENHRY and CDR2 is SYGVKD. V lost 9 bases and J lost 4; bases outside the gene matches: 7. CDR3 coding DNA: TGTGCCATATCTACGGGACTAGCGGGGGGATACAATGAGCAGTTCTTC. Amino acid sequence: CAISTGLAGGYNEQFF.

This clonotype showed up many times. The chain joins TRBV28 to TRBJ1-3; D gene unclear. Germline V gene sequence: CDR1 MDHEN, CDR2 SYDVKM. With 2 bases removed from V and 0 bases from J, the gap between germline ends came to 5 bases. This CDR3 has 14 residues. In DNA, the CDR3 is TGTGCCAGCAGTTTACAGGTCTCTGGAAACACCATATATTTT. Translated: CASSLQVSGNTIYF.

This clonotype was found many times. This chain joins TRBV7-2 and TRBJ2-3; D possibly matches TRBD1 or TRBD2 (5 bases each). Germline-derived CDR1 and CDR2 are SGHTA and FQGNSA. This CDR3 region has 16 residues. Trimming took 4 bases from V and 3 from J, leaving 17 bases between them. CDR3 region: CASSWGTGQGTDTQYF. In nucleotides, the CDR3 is TGTGCCAGCAGCTGGGGGACCGGGCAGGGAACAGATACGCAGTATTTT. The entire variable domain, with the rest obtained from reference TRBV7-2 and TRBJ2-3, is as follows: GAGVSQSPSNKVTEKGKDVELRCDPISGHTALYWYRQSLGQGLEFLIYFQGNSAPDKSGLPSDRFSAERTGGSVSTLTIQRTQQEDSAVYLCASSWGTGQGTDTQYFGPGTRLTVL.

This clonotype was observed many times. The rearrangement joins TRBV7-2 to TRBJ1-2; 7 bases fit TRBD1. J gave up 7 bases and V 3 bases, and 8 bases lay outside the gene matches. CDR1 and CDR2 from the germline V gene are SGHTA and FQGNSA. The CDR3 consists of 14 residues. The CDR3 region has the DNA TGTGCCAGCAGCTTTATAACAGGGGAGGCTGGCTACACCTTC. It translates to CASSFITGEAGYTF.

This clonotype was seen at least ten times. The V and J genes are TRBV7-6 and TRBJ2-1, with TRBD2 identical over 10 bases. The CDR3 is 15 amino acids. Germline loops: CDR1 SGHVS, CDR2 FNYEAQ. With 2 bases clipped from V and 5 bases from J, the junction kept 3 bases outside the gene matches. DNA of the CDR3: TGTGCCAGCAGCTTAAGAGCGGGGGGGGACAATGAGCAGTTCTTC. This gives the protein CASSLRAGGDNEQFF.